One sample yielded the 14 T cell receptor beta chains listed below, sequenced in a study of cytomegalovirus exposure and HLA in healthy donors. Assay used: immunoSEQ multiplex PCR; TCRdb lists only in-frame clones, some missing. This table holds about 56,000 clones, 93% found once. The sequencing sample was made of PBMCs. All receptors come from a woman under 30 in good health and CMV-seronegative.

The rearrangement joins TRBV5-5 to TRBJ1-1; TRBD1 aligns across 7 bases. This CDR3 is built from 16 residues. Germline V gene sequence: CDR1 SGHKS, CDR2 YYEKEE (reference sequence). Trimming took 3 bases from V and 1 from J; bases not matched to a gene: 9. CDR3 coding DNA: TGTGCCAGCAGCTCCGTCGGGGGACAGACGAACACTGAAGCTTTCTTT. Protein sequence: CASSSVGGQTNTEAFF.

A single count supports this clone. This rearrangement joins TRBV6-5 to TRBJ1-4; 10 bases align to TRBD1. The CDR3 is 15 amino acids. The J segment lost 5 bases and the V segment lost 8 bases, leaving 8 bases of the junction unmatched. Germline V gene lookup returns CDR1 MNHEY and CDR2 SVGAGI. Here the CDR3 reads CASGLWGQGNEKLFF. CDR3 DNA sequence: TGTGCCAGCGGACTATGGGGACAGGGGAATGAAAAACTGTTTTTT.

V gene TRBV7-9 combines with J gene TRBJ2-1, with 8 bases identical to TRBD2. J was trimmed by 8 bases and V by 0 bases; bases with no gene match: 6. The CDR3 is 15 residues long. CDR1 SEHNR and CDR2 FQNEAQ come from the germline V gene (reference sequence). CDR3 sequence reads: CASSLAREGRDEQFF. The CDR3 DNA follows: TGTGCCAGCAGCTTAGCACGGGAGGGCCGGGATGAGCAGTTCTTC.

This chain joins TRBV7-2 and TRBJ2-3; the match to TRBD1 covers 7 bases. The CDR3 spans 15 residues. In germline, CDR1 is SGHTA, CDR2 FQGNSA. Losses at the gene ends were 6 bases for V and 2 bases for J; bases not matched to a gene: 8. CDR3 sequence reads: CASRATGSNTDTQYF. In DNA, the CDR3 is TGTGCCAGCAGGGCGACAGGGAGCAACACAGATACGCAGTATTTT.

This rearrangement joins TRBV10-2 to TRBJ1-1, with 8 bases fitting TRBD1. The germline CDR1 and CDR2 sequences are WSHSY and SAAADI. This CDR3 comprises 13 residues. After removal of 4 bases from V and 3 bases from J, the junction contained 1 base not matched to a gene. Written as DNA, the CDR3 is TGCGCCAGCAGTGCGGACAGGGACACTGAAGCTTTCTTT. Translation: CASSADRDTEAFF.

This clone came up once. The rearrangement joins TRBV7-2 to TRBJ2-1; 7 bases agree with TRBD2. Per germline, CDR1 SGHTA and CDR2 FQGNSA. CDR3 size: 14 residues. The ends lost 5 bases at V and 7 bases at J; junction bases unmatched: 8. The CDR3 here is CASSRGEVSNEQFF. The CDR3 DNA reads as TGTGCCAGCAGCCGGGGGGAAGTTTCGAATGAGCAGTTCTTC.

The CDR3 DNA reads TGCGCCAGCAGCCTGATATCGACAGACAGGAACTATGGCTACACCTTC. This gives the protein CASSLISTDRNYGYTF. This sequence joins TRBV4-1 and TRBJ1-2, with D possibly matching TRBD1 (6 bases). V shed 4 bases and J shed 2 bases, with 17 bases lying between them. Germline V gene lookup returns CDR1 MGHRA and CDR2 YSYEKL. The CDR3 extends over 16 amino acids.

The chain couples TRBV7-2 to TRBJ2-3; TRBD2 might be the D (6 bases). The V end lost 1 base, the J end lost 4 bases, and 9 bases lay between the germline ends. The CDR3 has 14 residues. Per germline, CDR1 SGHTA and CDR2 FQGNSA. The CDR3 here is CASSLEGTADTQYF. In DNA form, the CDR3 reads TGTGCCAGCAGCTTAGAAGGGACTGCAGATACGCAGTATTTT.

The V and J genes are TRBV6-1 and TRBJ1-1; maybe TRBD1 (6 bases). Trimming left V 4 bases short and J 5 bases short, with 11 bases between. This CDR3 is built from 13 residues. Germline V CDR1 and CDR2: MNHNS, SASEGT. The CDR3 here is CASSGTAATEAFF. CDR3 coding DNA: TGTGCCAGCAGTGGGACAGCCGCAACTGAAGCTTTCTTT.

J is TRBJ1-2 and V is TRBV28; D gene uncertain. V was clipped by 4 bases and J by 4 bases, with 7 bases between them. The CDR3 has 12 residues. Germline V gives CDR1 MDHEN, CDR2 SYDVKM. CDR3 residues: CASSSQFYGYTF. The CDR3 DNA follows: TGTGCCAGCAGTTCACAGTTCTATGGCTACACCTTC.

The rearrangement uses TRBV5-1 and TRBJ1-4, with unresolved D. The CDR3 has 14 amino acids. Germline lookup yields CDR1 SGHRS and CDR2 YFSETQ. The germline V and J ends were trimmed by 5 bases and 0 bases, with 8 bases remaining between them. Here the CDR3 reads CASRNSATNEKLFF. CDR3 DNA sequence: TGCGCCAGCAGGAACAGTGCAACTAATGAAAAACTGTTTTTT.

V is TRBV19 and J is TRBJ1-2, with a possible D match to TRBD1 (6 bases). This CDR3 comprises 14 residues. Germline CDR1 is LNHDA and CDR2 is SQIVND (reference sequence). Trimming removed 7 bases from V and 6 bases from J, with 18 bases in between. CDR3 sequence reads: CASTTGFLRNGYTF. CDR3 nucleotides: TGTGCCAGTACCACAGGGTTTCTAAGGAATGGCTACACCTTC.

V gene TRBV5-4 combines with J gene TRBJ2-3, with D possibly TRBD1 on 5 matching bases. CDR3 size: 15 residues. The germline CDR1 and CDR2 sequences are SGHNT and YYREEE (reference sequence). With 5 bases removed from V and 1 base from J, the gap between germline ends came to 14 bases. CDR3 in DNA: TGTGCCAGCAGTCTGTCGGGCAGGGGCACAGATACGCAGTATTTT. Translation: CASSLSGRGTDTQYF. The variable domain in full, with the rest retrieved from reference TRBV5-4 and TRBJ2-3, is ETGVTQSPTHLIKTRGQQVTLRCSSQSGHNTVSWYQQALGQGPQFIFQYYREEENGRGNFPPRFSGLQFPNYSSELNVNALELDDSALYLCASSLSGRGTDTQYFGPGTRLTVL.

This clone is a singleton in its sample. The rearrangement links TRBV19 to TRBJ2-1; D is unclear. Per the germline V gene, CDR1 is LNHDA and CDR2 is SQIVND (reference sequence). V lost 4 bases to trimming and J lost 5 bases, with 6 bases between them. The CDR3 loop spans 12 amino acids. The CDR3 protein is CASSTQNNEQFF. The CDR3 DNA sequence: TGTGCCAGTAGTACGCAGAACAATGAGCAGTTCTTC.